The clone carrying this T cell receptor beta chain was observed a handful of times. The CDR3 sequence is 18 residues long. Trimming cost V 4 bases and J 2 bases, with 22 bases left between them. Germline lookup yields CDR1 SGHDT and CDR2 YYEEEE. Measured with immunoSEQ multiplex PCR; TCRdb has only the in-frame clones, and not every one. The table shows some 64,000 clones, with 90% occurring only once. This specimen comes from a study of control samples from healthy donors and cancer patients. The chain employs TRBV5-6 and TRBJ2-4; D possibly corresponds to TRBD2 (6 bases). What was sequenced was PBMCs. The receptor was isolated from a woman aged 50 to 65 with colorectal cancer. In DNA form, the CDR3 reads TGTGCCAGCAGCCAGATCGGCGCGGGGTCTTTATCCAAAAACATTCAGTACTTC. This sequence encodes CASSQIGAGSLSKNIQYF.